Shown below are 14 T cell receptor beta chains from a single sample sequenced in a study of CD8+ T cells in alopecia areata. RNA extraction was followed by reverse transcription into cDNA, which acted as the sequencing template. Data came from immunoSEQ multiplex PCR; TCRdb stores just in-frame clones and leaves some out. The table lists about 180,000 clones, roughly 46% of them singletons. Treatment defined: oral pan-JAK inhibitor, 5-10 mg twice daily. The material was CD8+ T cells sorted from blood, obtained around week 53, from a patient treated with tofacitinib. These receptors came from a human donor with alopecia areata.

With respect to this clone: Within the sample, other DNA sequences also encode this same CDR3. The chain's CDR3 is CASSSRDRGSYEQYF. For the CDR3, the DNA is TGTGCCAGCAGTTCCCGGGACAGGGGGTCCTACGAGCAGTACTTC. The chain is built from TRBV27 and TRBJ2-7; 11 nucleotides line up with TRBD1. J gave up 1 base and V 4 bases, and 3 bases lay outside the gene matches. Germline CDR1 and CDR2: MNHEY and SMNVEV (reference sequence). This CDR3 is 15 amino acids long.

The chain uses TRBV7-8 and TRBJ1-1; D remains ambiguous. Germline V gives CDR1 SGHVS, CDR2 FQNEAQ. The V and J ends lost 5 bases and 3 bases respectively, with 10 bases between them. The CDR3 length is 13 residues. The CDR3 sequence is CASSPGWDTEAFF. The CDR3 nucleotides read TGTGCCAGCAGCCCCGGGTGGGACACTGAAGCTTTCTTT. Complete variable domain (other parts from reference TRBV7-8 and TRBJ1-1): GAGVSQSPRYKVAKRGQDVALRCDPISGHVSLFWYQQALGQGPEFLTYFQNEAQLDKSGLPSDRFFAERPEGSVSTLKIQRTQQEDSAVYLCASSPGWDTEAFFGQGTRLTVV.

The gene calls are TRBV10-3 and TRBJ1-6, with 9 bases aligning to TRBD1. V lost 0 bases, J lost 7 bases, and 4 bases stayed unmatched. The CDR3 spans 16 residues. Germline CDR1 ENHRY, CDR2 SYGVKD. The CDR3 DNA reads TGTGCCATCAGTGAGTCTGACAGGGGGAGGAATTCACCCCTCCACTTT. This sequence encodes CAISESDRGRNSPLHF.

The table lists this clone with a few counts. This sequence joins TRBV29-1 and TRBJ2-5; 7 bases agree with TRBD1. V gave up 1 base and J gave up 1 base; unmatched junction bases: 6. Germline loops: CDR1 SQVTM, CDR2 ANQGSEA. The CDR3 sequence is 15 residues long. DNA of the CDR3: TGCAGCGTTGAAGGGGGACAGAACCTCCAAGAGACCCAGTACTTC. Translating it yields CSVEGGQNLQETQYF.

This clone was seen only a few times. This chain connects TRBV27 to TRBJ2-7, with 7 bases matching TRBD2. The trim removed 7 bases at V and 1 base at J, leaving 13 bases unmatched. The CDR3 contains 16 residues. Germline V gene lookup returns CDR1 MNHEY and CDR2 SMNVEV (reference sequence). CDR3 amino acids: CASTHMGGTASYEQYF. CDR3 bases: TGTGCCAGCACCCATATGGGGGGGACTGCATCCTACGAGCAGTACTTC.

This clone was counted ten times or more. The chain couples TRBV6-4 to TRBJ2-1; D is possibly TRBD1 or TRBD2 (5 bases each). The CDR3 sequence is 14 residues long. The germline CDR1 and CDR2 sequences are MRHNA and SNTAGT. Trimming cost V 5 bases and J 8 bases, with 16 bases left between them. The CDR3: CASSPGTEAHEQFF. In DNA, the CDR3 is TGTGCCAGCAGTCCCGGGACCGAGGCACATGAGCAGTTCTTC.

The V and J genes are TRBV6-5 and TRBJ1-1; D gene ambiguous. The germline V and J ends were trimmed by 0 bases and 5 bases, with 7 bases remaining between them. The CDR3 spans 13 residues. Looked up from germline, CDR1 is MNHEY and CDR2 is SVGAGI. CDR3 residues: CASSYSVGTEAFF. CDR3 DNA: TGTGCCAGCAGTTACTCGGTCGGGACTGAAGCTTTCTTT.

The genes are TRBV15 and TRBJ2-1; D may be TRBD1 (5 bases). The CDR3 has 15 residues. Deletions cut 1 base from V and 5 bases from J, with 12 bases between. The V gene's germline CDR1 is LNHNV and CDR2 YYDKDF (reference sequence). The CDR3 reads CATSRGREGDNEQFF. As DNA, the CDR3 is TGTGCCACCAGCAGAGGCAGGGAAGGGGACAATGAGCAGTTCTTC. The full variable domain, completed using reference TRBV15 and TRBJ2-1, is DAMVIQNPRYQVTQFGKPVTLSCSQTLNHNVMYWYQQKSSQAPKLLFHYYDKDFNNEADTPDNFQSRRPNTSFCFLDIRSPGLGDTAMYLCATSRGREGDNEQFFGPGTRLTVL.

The rearrangement links TRBV10-3 to TRBJ1-4; a weak D match, TRBD1 (5 bases). V was pared by 6 bases and J by 5 bases, with 22 bases between. Germline V gene data show CDR1 as ENHRY and CDR2 as SYGVKD. This CDR3 has 17 amino acids. The CDR3 DNA follows: TGTGCCATCAGCGAAGGGGAAGAGGAAATCGAGAATGAAAAACTGTTTTTT. It translates to CAISEGEEEIENEKLFF.

The V gene is TRBV20-1, the J gene TRBJ2-2; no reliable D call. The V end lost 2 bases, the J end lost 2 bases, and 0 bases lay between the germline ends. The germline V gene has CDR1 DFQATT and CDR2 SNEGSKA (reference sequence). CDR3 length: 11 amino acids. The DNA of the CDR3 is TGCAGTGCTAGAAACACCGGGGAGCTGTTTTTT. Amino acids: CSARNTGELFF.

The chain couples TRBV13 to TRBJ2-7; TRBD1 might be the D (6 bases). V was shortened by 6 bases and J by 5 bases, with 11 bases between the two germline ends. The CDR3 length is 12 residues. Germline V gene data show CDR1 as PRHDT and CDR2 as FYEKMQ (reference sequence). The CDR3 nucleotides are TGTGCCAGCAGGTATACAGGGCACGAGCAGTACTTC. Protein sequence: CASRYTGHEQYF.

The genes are TRBV10-3 and TRBJ1-2; D is ambiguous. The germline gives CDR1 ENHRY, CDR2 SYGVKD. V was pared by 6 bases and J by 7 bases, with 9 bases between. This CDR3 comprises 11 residues. The CDR3 is CAIRTDPGYTF. In DNA form, the CDR3 reads TGTGCCATCAGAACCGACCCTGGCTACACCTTC.

The chain is built from TRBV5-1 and TRBJ2-1; D ambiguous. Germline CDR1 reads SGHRS; CDR2 reads YFSETQ. CDR3 length: 14 amino acids. Trimming took off 3 bases at V and 9 bases at J, with 16 bases between the two ends. In nucleotides, the CDR3 is TGCGCCAGCAGCTCAAGTACCCCATTCGGTGAGCAGTTCTTC. As protein: CASSSSTPFGEQFF.

The J gene is TRBJ2-7, the V gene TRBV27, with no clear D. The CDR3 is 13 amino acids. The V end was cut by 1 base, the J end by 2 bases, with 6 bases between. Looked up from germline, CDR1 is MNHEY and CDR2 is SMNVEV (reference sequence). As DNA, the CDR3 is TGTGCCAGCAGTTTATTTAGGACCTACGAGCAGTACTTC. Its protein product is CASSLFRTYEQYF.